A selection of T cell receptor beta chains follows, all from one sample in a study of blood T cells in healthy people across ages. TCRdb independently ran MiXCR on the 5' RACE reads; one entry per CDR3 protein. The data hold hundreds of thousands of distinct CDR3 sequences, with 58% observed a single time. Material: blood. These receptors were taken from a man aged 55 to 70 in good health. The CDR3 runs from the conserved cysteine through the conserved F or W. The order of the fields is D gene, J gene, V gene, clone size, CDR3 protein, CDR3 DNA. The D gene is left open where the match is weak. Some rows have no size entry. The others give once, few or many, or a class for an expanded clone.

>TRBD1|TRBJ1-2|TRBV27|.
CASRATGFVDGYTF
TGTGCCAGCAGGGCGACAGGGTTTGTCGATGGCTACACCTTC
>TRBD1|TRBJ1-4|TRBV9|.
CASSSQGAGGEKLFF
TGTGCCAGCAGCTCTCAGGGGGCCGGAGGTGAAAAACTGTTTTTT
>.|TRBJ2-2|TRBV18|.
CASSPSVAGELFF
TGTGCCAGCTCACCATCGGTAGCCGGGGAGCTGTTTTTT
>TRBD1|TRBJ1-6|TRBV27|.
CASTFDRVNSPLHF
TGTGCCAGCACTTTTGACAGGGTGAATTCACCCCTCCACTTT
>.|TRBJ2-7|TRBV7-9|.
CASSLMPGGYKPREQYF
TGTGCCAGCAGCTTAATGCCTGGGGGGTACAAGCCTAGGGAGCAGTACTTC
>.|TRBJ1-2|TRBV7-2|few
CASSSRQYGYTF
TGTGCCAGCAGCTCCCGACAGTATGGCTACACCTTC
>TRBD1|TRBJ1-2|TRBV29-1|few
CSVVAGGGYTF
TGCAGCGTTGTGGCAGGGGGAGGCTACACCTTC
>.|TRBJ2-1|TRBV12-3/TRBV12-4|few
CASSLGGLLYNEQFF
TGTGCCAGCAGTTTAGGAGGGCTTCTCTACAATGAGCAGTTCTTC
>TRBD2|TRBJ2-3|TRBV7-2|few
CASSFYPTSGASTDTQYF
TGTGCCAGCAGCTTTTATCCGACTAGCGGGGCTAGCACAGATACGCAGTATTTT
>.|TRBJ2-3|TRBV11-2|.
CASSPRVGRGDTQYF
TGTGCCAGCAGCCCCCGGGTGGGTAGGGGAGATACGCAGTATTTT
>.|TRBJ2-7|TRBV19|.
CASSISGRGRYEQYF
TGTGCCAGTAGTATAAGTGGCAGGGGTCGGTACGAGCAGTACTTC
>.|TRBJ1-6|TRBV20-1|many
CSARDMSFSYNSPLHF
TGCAGTGCTAGAGATATGAGCTTTTCCTATAATTCACCCCTCCACTTT
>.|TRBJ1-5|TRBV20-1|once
CSARTGGSSLRPQHF
TGCAGTGCTAGGACGGGCGGGTCCTCCCTGAGACCCCAGCATTTT
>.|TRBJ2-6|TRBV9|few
CASSVVASGANVLTF
TGTGCCAGCAGCGTAGTGGCATCTGGGGCCAACGTCCTGACTTTC
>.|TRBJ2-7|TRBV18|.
CASSPYGQDEQYF
TGTGCCAGCTCACCTTACGGGCAGGACGAGCAGTACTTC
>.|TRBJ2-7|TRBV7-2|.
CASSFPSYEQYF
TGTGCCAGCAGCTTCCCTTCCTACGAGCAGTACTTC
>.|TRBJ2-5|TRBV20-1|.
CSAPHLPPETQYF
TGCAGTGCCCCGCACCTGCCCCCAGAGACCCAGTACTTC
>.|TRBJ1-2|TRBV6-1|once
CASSEWAEDTF
TGTGCCAGCAGTGAATGGGCCGAGGACACCTTC
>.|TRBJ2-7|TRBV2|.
CASTEGVLRQYF
TGTGCCAGCACCGAGGGCGTCCTTCGGCAGTACTTC
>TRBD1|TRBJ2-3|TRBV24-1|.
CATSRQGRDTQYF
TGTGCCACCAGCCGACAGGGAAGAGATACGCAGTATTTT
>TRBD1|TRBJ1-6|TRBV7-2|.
CASKDRGYSPLHF
TGTGCCAGCAAAGACAGGGGATATTCACCCCTCCACTTT
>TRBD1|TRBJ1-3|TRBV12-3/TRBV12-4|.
CASSASTGGDQFSGNTIYF
TGTGCCAGCAGTGCAAGCACAGGGGGCGACCAATTCTCTGGAAACACCATATATTTT
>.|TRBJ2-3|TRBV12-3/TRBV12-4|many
CASSFGGAGDAQYF
TGTGCCAGCAGTTTCGGAGGGGCCGGAGATGCGCAGTATTTT
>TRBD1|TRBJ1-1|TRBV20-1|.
CSASPRGSGTEAFF
TGCAGTGCTTCTCCCAGGGGGTCGGGCACTGAAGCTTTCTTT
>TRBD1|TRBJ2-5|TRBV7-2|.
CASSNRGREGETQYF
TGTGCCAGCAGCAACAGGGGGCGGGAAGGAGAGACCCAGTACTTC
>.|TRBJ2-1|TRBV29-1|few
CSVEVYQLYNEQFF
TGCAGCGTTGAGGTCTACCAGCTTTACAATGAGCAGTTCTTC
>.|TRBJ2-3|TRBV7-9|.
CASSWQLIDTQYF
TGTGCCAGCAGCTGGCAGTTAATAGATACGCAGTATTTT
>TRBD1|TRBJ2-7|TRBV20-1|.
CSARRIQGAKYEQYF
TGCAGTGCTAGGAGGATCCAGGGGGCCAAGTACGAGCAGTACTTC
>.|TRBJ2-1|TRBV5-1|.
CASSRVGQGAYNEQFF
TGCGCCAGCAGCCGAGTTGGTCAGGGAGCCTACAATGAGCAGTTCTTC
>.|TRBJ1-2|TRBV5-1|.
CASSWAQGENYGYTF
TGCGCCAGCAGCTGGGCCCAAGGGGAGAACTATGGCTACACCTTC
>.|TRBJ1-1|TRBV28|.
CASSLPQGITAFF
TGTGCCAGCAGCCTTCCACAGGGTATCACGGCTTTCTTT
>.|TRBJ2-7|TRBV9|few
CASSVGAMSYGYEQYF
TGTGCCAGCAGCGTAGGGGCTATGTCGTACGGCTACGAGCAGTACTTC
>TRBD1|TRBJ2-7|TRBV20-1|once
CSAGDRATYEQYF
TGCAGTGCTGGGGACAGAGCGACCTACGAGCAGTACTTC
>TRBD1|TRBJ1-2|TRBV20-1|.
CSARALKDRVIDGYTF
TGCAGTGCTAGAGCCTTGAAGGACAGGGTTATTGATGGCTACACCTTC
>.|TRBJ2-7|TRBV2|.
CATREGAYEQYF
TGTGCCACTAGGGAGGGGGCCTACGAGCAGTACTTC
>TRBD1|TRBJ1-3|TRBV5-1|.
CASSSQGAVGNTIYF
TGCGCCAGCAGCTCTCAGGGGGCAGTCGGAAACACCATATATTTT
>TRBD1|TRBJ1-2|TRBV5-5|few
CASSSSGGAGGYTF
TGTGCCAGCAGCTCTTCAGGGGGCGCAGGTGGCTACACCTTC
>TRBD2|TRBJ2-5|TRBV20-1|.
CSARGGSSGGAVETQYF
TGCAGTGCGAGAGGTGGTTCTAGCGGGGGGGCCGTAGAGACCCAGTACTTC
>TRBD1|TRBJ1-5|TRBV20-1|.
CSANGGQGINQPQHF
TGCAGTGCCAATGGGGGACAGGGAATTAATCAGCCCCAGCATTTT